This is a list of T cell receptor beta chains from one sample in a study of Ad26.COV2.S vaccination and SARS-CoV-2 variants. Measured with immunoSEQ multiplex PCR; TCRdb has only the in-frame clones, and not every one. The sample yields about 450,000 clones, roughly 89% seen once. Sequenced here: peripheral blood, sampled in a trial of Ad26.COV2.S vaccine versus placebo. These receptors were obtained from a person between 18 and 65 years old who received the Ad26.COV2.S COVID-19 vaccine or a placebo. The CDR3 runs from the conserved cysteine through the conserved F or W. D genes are given only for firm matches. Where a row states a size, it is once, few, many or the class of an expanded clone; other rows omit it.

V gene,J gene,D gene,clone size,CDR3 DNA,CDR3 protein
TRBV4-2,TRBJ2-6,.,.,TGTGCCAGCAGCCAAGAAAAAAAGGGTTCCAATTGGGCCAACGTCCTGACTTTC,CASSQEKKGSNWANVLTF
TRBV10-3,TRBJ2-1,TRBD2,.,TGTGCCATCAGACTAGCGGCTGACAATGAGCAGTTCTTC,CAIRLAADNEQFF
TRBV25-1,TRBJ2-5,.,.,TGTGCCAGCAGTGAATTGGACAGTCCTAGAGAGACCCAGTACTTC,CASSELDSPRETQYF
TRBV5-1,TRBJ2-3,.,.,TGCGCCAGCTCAATAGGAACGGTCACGGCAGATACGCAGTATTTT,CASSIGTVTADTQYF
TRBV7-2,TRBJ1-2,.,.,TGTGCCAGCAGCTTACAGCTTTTTAGTGCGTATGGCTACACCTTC,CASSLQLFSAYGYTF
TRBV7-2,TRBJ2-1,.,.,TGTGCCAGCAGACCGTCTTTCTACAATGAGCAGTTCTTC,CASRPSFYNEQFF
TRBV6-2/TRBV6-3,TRBJ2-3,.,once,TGTGCCAGCAGTCTCACCCTCCGGGATTCCGTTACGCAGTATTTT,CASSLTLRDSVTQYF
TRBV28,TRBJ2-7,TRBD2,.,TGTGCCAGCAGTCCCATCGGGGGGGATTCCTACGAGCAGTACTTC,CASSPIGGDSYEQYF
TRBV11-2,TRBJ2-7,TRBD1,once,TGTGCCAGCAGCTTAGGTCGTTGGACAGGGGAGCTCTACGAGCAGTACTTC,CASSLGRWTGELYEQYF
TRBV9,TRBJ2-2,TRBD1,.,TGTGCCAGCAGCGTAACGAACAGGGGGACCGGGGAGCTGTTTTTT,CASSVTNRGTGELFF
TRBV9,TRBJ2-3,TRBD2,.,TGTGCCAGCAGCACCGGCGGGGGAAGCTACACAGATACGCAGTATTTT,CASSTGGGSYTDTQYF
TRBV7-8,TRBJ2-2,.,.,TGTGCCAGCAGCTTTCACAGGGAGAACACCGGGGAGCTGTTTTTT,CASSFHRENTGELFF
TRBV5-1,TRBJ2-5,TRBD2,once,TGCGCCAGCAGCTTGGGTGGACTAGCGGAAGAGACCCAGTACTTC,CASSLGGLAEETQYF
TRBV28,TRBJ1-2,.,.,TGTGCCAGCAGTTTCCGCTGGGGGGGGACTAACTATGGCTACACCTTC,CASSFRWGGTNYGYTF
TRBV6-5,TRBJ1-2,.,.,TGTGCCAGCAGTATAGGTGGCAGCTACTATGGCTACACCTTC,CASSIGGSYYGYTF
TRBV4-2,TRBJ1-1,.,.,TGTGCCAGCAGCCAAGATAGGAGGGGATGGAGCACTGAAGCTTTCTTT,CASSQDRRGWSTEAFF
TRBV23-1,TRBJ2-7,TRBD1,.,TGCGCCAGCAGACCTACACCGGGACAGGGGGCTGCGGGAACCTACGAGCAGTACTTC,CASRPTPGQGAAGTYEQYF
TRBV7-2,TRBJ2-1,TRBD2,.,TGTGCCAGCAGCGAGCGGGGGATATACAATGAGCAGTTCTTC,CASSERGIYNEQFF
TRBV18,TRBJ2-2,.,.,TGTGCCAGCTCTCTAGAGAGGGCCGGGGAGCTGTTTTTT,CASSLERAGELFF
TRBV7-2,TRBJ2-1,.,.,TGTGCCAGCAGCTTAGATGTCGGGTCCTACAATGAGCAGTTCTTC,CASSLDVGSYNEQFF
TRBV19,TRBJ1-2,TRBD1,.,TGTGCCAGTACCCTGTCCAGGGGGTATGGCTACACCTTC,CASTLSRGYGYTF
TRBV2,TRBJ1-1,.,.,TGTGCCAGCAGTGACGTTGCGGGGGGCCTGGCTTTCTTT,CASSDVAGGLAFF
TRBV19,TRBJ1-5,TRBD1,.,TGTGCCAGTAGTATCCGGGACAGAAATCAGCCCCAGCATTTT,CASSIRDRNQPQHF
TRBV7-9,TRBJ1-6,TRBD1,.,TGTGCCAGCAGCTTAAGACAGGGGGCTAATTCACCCCTCCACTTT,CASSLRQGANSPLHF
TRBV5-4,TRBJ1-2,TRBD1,.,TGTGCCAGCAGCCTCGGGACAGGGGGCATGAATAACTATGGCTACACCTTC,CASSLGTGGMNNYGYTF
TRBV7-2,TRBJ2-1,.,.,TGTGCCAGCAGCTTACTCAGCCTAGGGCTAGCGCCTAACAATGAGCAGTTCTTC,CASSLLSLGLAPNNEQFF
TRBV7-9,TRBJ1-2,TRBD1,.,TGTGCCAGCAGCGCGTACAGACAGGGGACAATCTATGGCTACACCTTC,CASSAYRQGTIYGYTF
TRBV11-2,TRBJ2-1,TRBD2,.,TGTGCCAGCAGCCATGGGACTAGCGGGAGAGATAGGGCGCAGTTCTTC,CASSHGTSGRDRAQFF
TRBV7-2,TRBJ2-1,TRBD1,.,TGTGCCAGCCGGGGACAGGGAGGCTACAATGAGCAGTTCTTC,CASRGQGGYNEQFF
TRBV30,TRBJ2-7,.,.,TGTGCCTGGAGTGGGGGGACATTATCCTACGAGCAGTACTTC,CAWSGGTLSYEQYF
TRBV6-5,TRBJ1-6,.,.,TGTGCCAGCAGCAGTGAAGTTGGAATTTCACCCCTCCACTTT,CASSSEVGISPLHF
TRBV6-5,TRBJ1-4,.,.,TGTGCCAGCAGTTACTCATCCTTCCTAGGGGATGAAAAACTGTTTTTT,CASSYSSFLGDEKLFF
TRBV21-1,TRBJ1-5,.,.,TGTGCCAGCAGCAAGTCACAGAATCAGCCCCAGCATTTT,CASSKSQNQPQHF
TRBV28,TRBJ2-7,TRBD1,.,TGTGCCAGCAGAGCCCGACAGGGTTCCTACGAGCAGTACTTC,CASRARQGSYEQYF
TRBV7-9,TRBJ2-7,TRBD2,.,TGTGCCAGCAGCTTATCTGCGGGGGAGGCCTACGAGCAGTACTTC,CASSLSAGEAYEQYF
TRBV6-5,TRBJ2-3,.,.,TGTGCCAGCAGTTGGAGGGACTCCCTCACAGATACGCAGTATTTT,CASSWRDSLTDTQYF
TRBV18,TRBJ2-7,TRBD2,.,TGTGCCAGCTCACTCCGGACTAGCACCCTCTACGAGCAGTACTTC,CASSLRTSTLYEQYF
TRBV6-6,TRBJ1-2,TRBD1,.,TGTGCCAGCGGAACGCAGACAGGGAGGGGTGGCTACACCTTC,CASGTQTGRGGYTF
TRBV12-3/TRBV12-4,TRBJ2-5,.,once,TGTGCCAGCAGTTTGGTCCAGACCCAGTACTTC,CASSLVQTQYF
TRBV11-3,TRBJ2-3,.,.,TGTGCCAGCAGAGATTTAGCGGAGGCCACAGATACGCAGTATTTT,CASRDLAEATDTQYF
TRBV30,TRBJ1-4,TRBD1,.,TGTGCCTGGAGTGCGGACAGGGTGGTTGAAAAACTGTTTTTT,CAWSADRVVEKLFF